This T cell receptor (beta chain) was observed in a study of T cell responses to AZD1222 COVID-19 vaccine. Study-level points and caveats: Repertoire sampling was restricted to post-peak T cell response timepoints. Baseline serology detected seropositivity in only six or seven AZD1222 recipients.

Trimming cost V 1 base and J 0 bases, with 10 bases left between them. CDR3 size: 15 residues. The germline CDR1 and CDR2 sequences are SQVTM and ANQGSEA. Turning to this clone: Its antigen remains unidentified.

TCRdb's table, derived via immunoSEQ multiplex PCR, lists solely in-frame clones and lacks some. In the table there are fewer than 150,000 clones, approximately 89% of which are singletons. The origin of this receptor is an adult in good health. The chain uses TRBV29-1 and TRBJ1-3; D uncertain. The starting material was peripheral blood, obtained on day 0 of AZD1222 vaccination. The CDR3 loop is CSVEGQALSGNTIYF. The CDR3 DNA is TGCAGCGTTGAAGGGCAGGCGCTCTCTGGAAACACCATATATTTT.